The subject of this entry is one T cell receptor (beta chain). Antigen unknown. The CDR3 contains 15 residues. The V end lost 5 bases, the J end lost 3 bases, and 16 bases lay between the germline ends. CDR1 and CDR2 (germline): SGHTA, FQGNSA. Sequencing was performed with immunoSEQ multiplex PCR; in TCRdb, only in-frame clones are kept and a portion is missing. The sample lists 2 million to 2.5 million clones; around 95% were seen once. The entry originates in a study of shared clonotypes between healthy human individuals. General observations from the study: Incompleteness in sorted-subset sequencing, despite large depth, was shown by rarefaction. Sharing across several donors was seen in around 5.1% of naive CD4 clonotypes. Having only a few donors restricted how much genetic and exposure-history diversity was captured.

The V gene is TRBV7-2, the J gene TRBJ2-5; D may be TRBD2 (5 bases). This receptor was obtained from a man aged 18 to 30 in good health. The sample comprised naive CD4+ T cells sorted from blood. Subset defined: CD45RA+ positively selected. The CDR3 DNA is TGTGCCAGCAGCCTGTCTTTAGGGAGCAAAGAGACCCAGTACTTC. Residues: CASSLSLGSKETQYF.